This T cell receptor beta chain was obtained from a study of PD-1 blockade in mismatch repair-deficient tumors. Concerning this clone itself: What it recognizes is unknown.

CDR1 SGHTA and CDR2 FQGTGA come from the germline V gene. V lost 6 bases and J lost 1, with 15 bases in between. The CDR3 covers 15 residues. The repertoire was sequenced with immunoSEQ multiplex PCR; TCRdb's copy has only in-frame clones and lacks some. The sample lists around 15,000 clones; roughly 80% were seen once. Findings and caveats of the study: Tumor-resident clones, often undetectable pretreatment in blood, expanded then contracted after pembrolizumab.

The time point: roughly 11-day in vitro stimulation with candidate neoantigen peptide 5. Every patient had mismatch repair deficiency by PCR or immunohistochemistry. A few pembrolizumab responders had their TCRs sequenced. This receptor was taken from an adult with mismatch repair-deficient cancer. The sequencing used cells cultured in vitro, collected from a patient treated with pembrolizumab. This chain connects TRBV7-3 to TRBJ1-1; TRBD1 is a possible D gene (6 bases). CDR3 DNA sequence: TGTGCCAGCAGTAATGATCCAGGGGAGAACACTGAAGCTTTCTTT. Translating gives CASSNDPGENTEAFF.